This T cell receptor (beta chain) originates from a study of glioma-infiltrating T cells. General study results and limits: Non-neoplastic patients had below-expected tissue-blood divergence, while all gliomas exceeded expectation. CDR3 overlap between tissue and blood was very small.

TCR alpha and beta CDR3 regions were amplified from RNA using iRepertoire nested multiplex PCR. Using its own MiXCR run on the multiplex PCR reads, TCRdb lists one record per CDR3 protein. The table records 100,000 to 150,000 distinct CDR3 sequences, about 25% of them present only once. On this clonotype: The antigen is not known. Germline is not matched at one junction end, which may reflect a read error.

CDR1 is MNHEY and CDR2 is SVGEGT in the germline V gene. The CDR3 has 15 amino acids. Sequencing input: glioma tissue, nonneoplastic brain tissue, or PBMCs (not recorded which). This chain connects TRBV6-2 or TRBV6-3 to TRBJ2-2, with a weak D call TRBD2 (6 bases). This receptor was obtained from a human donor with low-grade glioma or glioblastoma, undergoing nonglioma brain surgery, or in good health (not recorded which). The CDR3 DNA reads TGCGCCAGCAGGGTCGGAGGGTCTAAGGGCGGGGAGCTGTTTTTT. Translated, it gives CASRVGGSKGGELFF.